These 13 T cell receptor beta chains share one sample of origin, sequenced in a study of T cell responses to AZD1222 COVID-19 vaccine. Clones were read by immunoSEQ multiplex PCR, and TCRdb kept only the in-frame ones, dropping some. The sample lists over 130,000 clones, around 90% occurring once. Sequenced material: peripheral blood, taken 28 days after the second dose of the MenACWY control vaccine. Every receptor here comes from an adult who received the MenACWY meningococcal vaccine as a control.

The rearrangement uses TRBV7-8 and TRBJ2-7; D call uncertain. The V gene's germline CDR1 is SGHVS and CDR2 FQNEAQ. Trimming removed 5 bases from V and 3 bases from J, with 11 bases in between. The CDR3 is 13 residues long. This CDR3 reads CASSPLLGYEQYF. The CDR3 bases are TGTGCCAGCAGCCCCTTGTTGGGCTACGAGCAGTACTTC. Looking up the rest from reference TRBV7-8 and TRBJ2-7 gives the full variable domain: GAGVSQSPRYKVAKRGQDVALRCDPISGHVSLFWYQQALGQGPEFLTYFQNEAQLDKSGLPSDRFFAERPEGSVSTLKIQRTQQEDSAVYLCASSPLLGYEQYFGPGTRLTVT.

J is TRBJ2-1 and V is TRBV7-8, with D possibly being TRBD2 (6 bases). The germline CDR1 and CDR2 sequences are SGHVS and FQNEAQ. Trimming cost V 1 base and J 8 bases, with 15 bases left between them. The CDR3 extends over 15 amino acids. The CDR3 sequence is CASSLVRRGHHEQFF. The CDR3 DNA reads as TGTGCCAGCAGCTTAGTAAGGCGGGGCCACCATGAGCAGTTCTTC.

The CDR3 region has the DNA TGCGCCAGCAGCCCTCAAACAGGGTTTGGTGGGGCCAACGTCCTGACTTTC. This gives the protein CASSPQTGFGGANVLTF. The J gene is TRBJ2-6, the V gene TRBV5-1; the D gene is possibly TRBD1 (6 bases). CDR3 length: 17 residues. V dropped 4 bases and J dropped 3 bases, with 17 bases sitting between them. Germline assignment: CDR1 SGHRS and CDR2 YFSETQ.

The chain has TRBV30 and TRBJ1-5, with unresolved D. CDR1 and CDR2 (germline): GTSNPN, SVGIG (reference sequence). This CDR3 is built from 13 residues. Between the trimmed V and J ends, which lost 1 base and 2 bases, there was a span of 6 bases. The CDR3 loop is CAWSGQGNQPQHF. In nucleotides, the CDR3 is TGTGCCTGGAGTGGGCAGGGCAATCAGCCCCAGCATTTT.

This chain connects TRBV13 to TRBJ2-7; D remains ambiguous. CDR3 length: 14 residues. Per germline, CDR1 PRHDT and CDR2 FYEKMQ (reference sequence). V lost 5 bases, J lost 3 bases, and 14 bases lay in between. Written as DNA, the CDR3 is TGTGCCAGCAGCACCCCCCACAAGAGCTACGAGCAGTACTTC. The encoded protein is CASSTPHKSYEQYF.

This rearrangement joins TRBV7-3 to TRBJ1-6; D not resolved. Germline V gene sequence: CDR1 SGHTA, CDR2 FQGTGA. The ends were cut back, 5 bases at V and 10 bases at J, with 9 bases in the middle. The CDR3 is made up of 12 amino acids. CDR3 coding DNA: TGTGCCAGCAGCGCCGGGAGGTCACCCCTCCACTTT. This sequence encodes CASSAGRSPLHF.

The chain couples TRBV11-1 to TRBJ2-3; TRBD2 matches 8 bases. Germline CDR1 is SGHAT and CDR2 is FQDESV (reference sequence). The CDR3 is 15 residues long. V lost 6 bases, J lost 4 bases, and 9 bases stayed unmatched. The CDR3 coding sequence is TGTGCCAGCAGACGAGCGGGAGTCTCTGCAGATACGCAGTATTTT. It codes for CASRRAGVSADTQYF.

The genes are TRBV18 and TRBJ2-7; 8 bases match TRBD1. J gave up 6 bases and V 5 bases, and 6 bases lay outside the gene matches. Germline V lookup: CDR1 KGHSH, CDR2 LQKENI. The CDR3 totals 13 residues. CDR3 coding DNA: TGTGCCAGCTCAACAGGGGGTTTAATCGAGCAGTACTTC. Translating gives CASSTGGLIEQYF.

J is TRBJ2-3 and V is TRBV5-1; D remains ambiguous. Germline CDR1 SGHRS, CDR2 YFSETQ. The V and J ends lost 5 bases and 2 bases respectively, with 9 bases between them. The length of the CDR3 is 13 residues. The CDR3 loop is CASRIPTTDTQYF. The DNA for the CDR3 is TGCGCCAGCAGGATACCAACCACAGATACGCAGTATTTT.

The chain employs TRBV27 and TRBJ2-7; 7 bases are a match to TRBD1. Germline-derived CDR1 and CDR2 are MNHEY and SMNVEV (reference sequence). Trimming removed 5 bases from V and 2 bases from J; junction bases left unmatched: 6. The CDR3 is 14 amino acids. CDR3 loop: CASSPLTGTYEQYF. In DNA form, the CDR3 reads TGTGCCAGCAGTCCCTTGACAGGGACCTACGAGCAGTACTTC.

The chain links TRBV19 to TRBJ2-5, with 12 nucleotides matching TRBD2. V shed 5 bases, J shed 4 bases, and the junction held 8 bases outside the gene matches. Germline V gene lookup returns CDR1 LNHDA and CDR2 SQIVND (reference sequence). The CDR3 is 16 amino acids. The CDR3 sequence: CASSLRTSGIGETQYF. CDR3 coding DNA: TGTGCCAGTAGTCTTCGGACTAGCGGGATTGGAGAGACCCAGTACTTC.

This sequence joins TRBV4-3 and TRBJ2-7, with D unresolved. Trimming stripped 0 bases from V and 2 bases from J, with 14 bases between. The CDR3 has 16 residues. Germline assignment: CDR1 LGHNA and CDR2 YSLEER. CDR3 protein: CASSQDGADGTYEQYF. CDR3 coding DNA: TGCGCCAGCAGCCAAGATGGTGCAGACGGAACCTACGAGCAGTACTTC.

The CDR3 DNA reads TGTGCCAGTAGTCCCCAGACAGGGATTGGCGATTCACCCCTCCACTTT. Amino acid sequence: CASSPQTGIGDSPLHF. The chain uses TRBV19 and TRBJ1-6; 7 bases map to TRBD1. Trimming cost V 5 bases and J 8 bases; bases outside gene matches: 12. Looked up from germline, CDR1 is LNHDA and CDR2 is SQIVND (reference sequence). The CDR3 runs to 16 residues.